A single sample gave rise to the 5 T cell receptor beta chains below, sequenced in a study of cytomegalovirus exposure and HLA in healthy donors (TCRdb year 2017). The library was built by means of the immunoSEQ multiplex PCR assay. For the multiplex PCR, a mixture combining 60 forward primers for TCR Vbeta segments and 13 reverse primers for TCR Jbeta segments was used. In its TCRdb copy, this immuneACCESS table keeps in-frame sequences only and misses some clones. Where compared with another copy, unresolved V genes explain less than half of these, and the others have no known cause. Within this sample are 130,000 or so clones, with approximately 80% of them counted one time only. The ten biggest clones cover around 1.4% of the sample. The sequencing sample was made of PBMCs. The source of these receptors is a woman aged 18-29 years in good health and CMV-seronegative.

This chain connects TRBV7-9 to TRBJ1-5, with a tentative D call TRBD1 (5 bases). The V end lost 3 bases, the J end lost 5 bases, and 11 bases lay between the germline ends. Germline CDR1 is SEHNR and CDR2 is FQNEAQ (reference sequence). CDR3 length: 14 residues. Here the CDR3 DNA reads TGTGCCAGCAGCTTTCCAGGGTGGGATCAGCCCCAGCATTTT. This gives the protein CASSFPGWDQPQHF.

The chain recombines TRBV6-5 with TRBJ2-6, with D maybe TRBD2 (6 bases). Trimming removed 5 bases from V and 2 bases from J, with 7 bases in between. Germline CDR1 and CDR2: MNHEY and SVGAGI. This CDR3 has 14 amino acids. CDR3 sequence (DNA): TGTGCCAGCAGTGGGGGGACTGGGGCCAACGTCCTGACTTTC. It is translated as CASSGGTGANVLTF.

This clone appeared a few times. This chain connects TRBV7-2 to TRBJ1-1, with 7 bases identical to TRBD1. Looked up from germline, CDR1 is SGHTA and CDR2 is FQGNSA. The V and J ends lost 3 bases and 0 bases, in that order; junction bases with no gene match: 4. The CDR3 covers 15 residues. The CDR3: CASSFTTGVNTEAFF. The CDR3 DNA is TGTGCCAGCAGCTTTACTACAGGGGTGAACACTGAAGCTTTCTTT.

The CDR3 protein is CASSLSTGYHYGYTF. The CDR3 DNA sequence: TGTGCCAGCAGCTTAAGTACAGGGTACCACTATGGCTACACCTTC. V and J are TRBV7-2 and TRBJ1-2; TRBD1 might be the D (6 bases). Germline V gene data show CDR1 as SGHTA and CDR2 as FQGNSA. The CDR3 spans 15 residues. V gave up 2 bases and J gave up 3 bases, with 13 bases separating them.

The chain uses TRBV19 and TRBJ1-5; no firm D call. Trimming removed 8 bases at V and 0 bases at J, with 17 bases between. The CDR3 runs to 16 residues. From germline, CDR1 is LNHDA and CDR2 SQIVND (reference sequence). Written as DNA, the CDR3 is TGTGCCAGTCGAGGCATCGAGGCCTATAGCAATCAGCCCCAGCATTTT. Protein sequence: CASRGIEAYSNQPQHF.